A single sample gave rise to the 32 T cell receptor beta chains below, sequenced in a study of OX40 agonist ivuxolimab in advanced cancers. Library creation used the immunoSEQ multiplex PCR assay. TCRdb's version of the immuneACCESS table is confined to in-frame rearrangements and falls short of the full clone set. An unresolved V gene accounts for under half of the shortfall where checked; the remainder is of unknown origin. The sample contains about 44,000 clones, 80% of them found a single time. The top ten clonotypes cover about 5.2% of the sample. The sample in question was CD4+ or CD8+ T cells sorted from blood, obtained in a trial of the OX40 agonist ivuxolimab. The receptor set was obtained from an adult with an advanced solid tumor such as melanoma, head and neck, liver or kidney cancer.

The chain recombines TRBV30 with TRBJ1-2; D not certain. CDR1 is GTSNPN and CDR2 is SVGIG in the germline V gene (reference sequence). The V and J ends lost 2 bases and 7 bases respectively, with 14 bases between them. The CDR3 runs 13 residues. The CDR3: CAWSPLPRVGYTF. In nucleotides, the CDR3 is TGTGCCTGGAGTCCCCTCCCCAGAGTTGGCTACACCTTC. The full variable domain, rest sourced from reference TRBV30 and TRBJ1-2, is SQTIHQWPATLVQPVGSPLSLECTVEGTSNPNLYWYRQAAGRGLQLLFYSVGIGQISSEVPQNLSASRPQDRQFILSSKKLLLSDSGFYLCAWSPLPRVGYTFGSGTRLTVV.

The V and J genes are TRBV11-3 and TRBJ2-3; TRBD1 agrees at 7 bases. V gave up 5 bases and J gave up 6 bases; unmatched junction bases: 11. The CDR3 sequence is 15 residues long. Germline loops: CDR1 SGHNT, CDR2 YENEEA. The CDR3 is CASSARQVGQDTQYF. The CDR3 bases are TGTGCCAGCAGCGCCAGACAGGTGGGACAGGATACGCAGTATTTT.

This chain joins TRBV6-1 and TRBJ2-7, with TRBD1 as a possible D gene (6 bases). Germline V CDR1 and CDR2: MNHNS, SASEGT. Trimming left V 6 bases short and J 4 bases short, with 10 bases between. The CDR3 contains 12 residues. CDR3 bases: TGTGCCAGCAGCAAGGGACATTACGAGCAGTACTTC. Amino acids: CASSKGHYEQYF.

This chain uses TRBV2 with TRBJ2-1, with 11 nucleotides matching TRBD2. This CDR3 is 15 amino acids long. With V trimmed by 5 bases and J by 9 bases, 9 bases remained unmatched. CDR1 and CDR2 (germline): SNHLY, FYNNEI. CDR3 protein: CASSPIAGGQTEQFF. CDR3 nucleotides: TGTGCCAGCAGTCCTATAGCGGGAGGGCAAACTGAGCAGTTCTTC.

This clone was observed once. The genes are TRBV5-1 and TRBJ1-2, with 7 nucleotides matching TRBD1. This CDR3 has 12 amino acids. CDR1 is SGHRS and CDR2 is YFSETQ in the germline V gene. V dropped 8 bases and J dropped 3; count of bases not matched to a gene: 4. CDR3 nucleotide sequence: TGCGCCAGTACAGGGGACCACTATGGCTACACCTTC. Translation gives CASTGDHYGYTF.

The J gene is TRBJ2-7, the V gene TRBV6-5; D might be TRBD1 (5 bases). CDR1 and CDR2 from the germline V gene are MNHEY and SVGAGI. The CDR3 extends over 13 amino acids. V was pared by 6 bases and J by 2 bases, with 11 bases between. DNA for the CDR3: TGTGCCAGCAGACCCGACAGAGCCTACGAGCAGTACTTC. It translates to CASRPDRAYEQYF.

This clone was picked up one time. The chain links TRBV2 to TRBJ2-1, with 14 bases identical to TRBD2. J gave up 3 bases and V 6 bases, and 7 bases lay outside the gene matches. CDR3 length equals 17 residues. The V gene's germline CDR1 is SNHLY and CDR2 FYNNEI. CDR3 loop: CASRGTSGSFGYNEQFF. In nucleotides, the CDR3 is TGTGCCAGCAGGGGGACTAGCGGGAGTTTTGGCTACAATGAGCAGTTCTTC.

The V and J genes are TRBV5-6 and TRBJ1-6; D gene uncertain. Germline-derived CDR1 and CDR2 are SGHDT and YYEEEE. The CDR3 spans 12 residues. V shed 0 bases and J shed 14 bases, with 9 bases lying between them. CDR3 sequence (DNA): TGTGCCAGCAGCTTGGCCGGTTCCACCCTCCACTTT. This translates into CASSLAGSTLHF.

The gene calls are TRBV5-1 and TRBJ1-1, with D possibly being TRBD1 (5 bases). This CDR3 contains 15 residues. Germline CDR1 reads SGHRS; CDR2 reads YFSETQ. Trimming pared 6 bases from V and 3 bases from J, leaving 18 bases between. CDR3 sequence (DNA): TGCGCCAGCATGATTGGGGGGTTCAAGGACACTGAAGCTTTCTTT. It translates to CASMIGGFKDTEAFF.

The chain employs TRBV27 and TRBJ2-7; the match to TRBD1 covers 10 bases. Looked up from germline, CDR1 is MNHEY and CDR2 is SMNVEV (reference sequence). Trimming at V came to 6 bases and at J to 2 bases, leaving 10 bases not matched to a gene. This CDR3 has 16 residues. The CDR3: CASSHQPGQGTYEQYF. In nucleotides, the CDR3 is TGTGCCAGCAGCCATCAGCCGGGACAGGGGACCTACGAGCAGTACTTC.

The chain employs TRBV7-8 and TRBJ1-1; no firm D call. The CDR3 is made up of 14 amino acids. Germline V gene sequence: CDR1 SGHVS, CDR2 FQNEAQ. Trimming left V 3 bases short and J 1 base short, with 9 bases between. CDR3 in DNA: TGTGCCAGCAGCTTCGCCGGAACGAACACTGAAGCTTTCTTT. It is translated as CASSFAGTNTEAFF.

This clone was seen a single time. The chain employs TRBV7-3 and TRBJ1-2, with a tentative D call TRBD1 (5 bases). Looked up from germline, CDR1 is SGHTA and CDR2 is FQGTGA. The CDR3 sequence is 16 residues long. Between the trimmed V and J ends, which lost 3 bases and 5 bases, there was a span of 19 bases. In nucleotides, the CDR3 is TGTGCCAGCAGCTTTAGTGGCAGGGAAACCCTTTATGGCTACACCTTC. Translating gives CASSFSGRETLYGYTF.

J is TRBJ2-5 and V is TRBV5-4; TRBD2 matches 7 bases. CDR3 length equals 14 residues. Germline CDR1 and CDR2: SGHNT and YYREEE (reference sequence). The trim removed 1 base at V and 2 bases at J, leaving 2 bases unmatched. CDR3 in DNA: TGTGCCAGCAGCTTGAGCGGGGCACAAGAGACCCAGTACTTC. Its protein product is CASSLSGAQETQYF.

CDR3 bases: TGTGCCAGCAGCTCCGCTAGCAACTCAGATACGCAGTATTTT. Its protein product is CASSSASNSDTQYF. V usage is TRBV5-4 and J usage is TRBJ2-3; possibly TRBD2 for D (5 bases). Deletions cut 3 bases from V and 4 bases from J, with 12 bases between. The CDR3 spans 14 residues. Looked up from germline, CDR1 is SGHNT and CDR2 is YYREEE (reference sequence).

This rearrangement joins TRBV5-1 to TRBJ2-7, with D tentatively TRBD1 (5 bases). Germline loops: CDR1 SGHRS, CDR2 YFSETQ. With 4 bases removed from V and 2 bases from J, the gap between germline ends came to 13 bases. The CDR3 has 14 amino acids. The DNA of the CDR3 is TGCGCCAGCAGCCTTACTTTCAGGGCCTACGAGCAGTACTTC. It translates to CASSLTFRAYEQYF.

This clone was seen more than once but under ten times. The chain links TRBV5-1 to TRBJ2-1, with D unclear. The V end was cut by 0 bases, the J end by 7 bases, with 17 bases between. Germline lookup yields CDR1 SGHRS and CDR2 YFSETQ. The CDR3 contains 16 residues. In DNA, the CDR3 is TGCGCCAGCAGCTTGGAGGGCGCCAGCTTGATTAATGAGCAGTTCTTC. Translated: CASSLEGASLINEQFF.

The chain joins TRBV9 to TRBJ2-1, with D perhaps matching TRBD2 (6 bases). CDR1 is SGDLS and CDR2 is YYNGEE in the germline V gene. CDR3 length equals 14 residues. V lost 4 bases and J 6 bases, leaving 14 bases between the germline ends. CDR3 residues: CASSSLSSANEQFF. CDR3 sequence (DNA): TGTGCCAGCAGCTCCTTATCTAGCGCCAATGAGCAGTTCTTC.

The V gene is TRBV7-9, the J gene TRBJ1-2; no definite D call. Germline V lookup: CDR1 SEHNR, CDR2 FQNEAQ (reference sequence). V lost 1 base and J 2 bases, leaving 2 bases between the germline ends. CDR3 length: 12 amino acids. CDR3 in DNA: TGTGCCAGCAGCTTAGACAACTATGGCTACACCTTC. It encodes CASSLDNYGYTF.

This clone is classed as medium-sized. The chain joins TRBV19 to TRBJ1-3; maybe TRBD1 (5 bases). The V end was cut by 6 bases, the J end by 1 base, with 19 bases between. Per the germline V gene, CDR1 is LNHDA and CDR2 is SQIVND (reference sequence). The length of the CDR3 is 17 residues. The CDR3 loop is CASSTHPKGVSGNTIYF. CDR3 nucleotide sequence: TGTGCCAGTAGCACACATCCTAAAGGGGTTTCTGGAAACACCATATATTTT.

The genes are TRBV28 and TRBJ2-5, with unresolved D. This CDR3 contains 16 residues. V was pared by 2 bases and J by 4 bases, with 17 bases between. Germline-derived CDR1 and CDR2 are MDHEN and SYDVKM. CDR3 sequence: CASSLILGPVRETQYF. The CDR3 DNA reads TGTGCCAGCAGTTTAATTTTGGGTCCGGTGAGAGAGACCCAGTACTTC.

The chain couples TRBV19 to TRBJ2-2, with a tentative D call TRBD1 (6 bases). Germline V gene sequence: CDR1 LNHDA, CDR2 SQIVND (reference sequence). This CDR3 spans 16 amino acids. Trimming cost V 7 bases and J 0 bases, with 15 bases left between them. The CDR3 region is CASTLLEGANTGELFF. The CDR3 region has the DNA TGTGCCAGTACCCTTTTAGAGGGGGCGAACACCGGGGAGCTGTTTTTT. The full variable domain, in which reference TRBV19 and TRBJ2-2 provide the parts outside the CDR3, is DGGITQSPKYLFRKEGQNVTLSCEQNLNHDAMYWYRQDPGQGLRLIYYSQIVNDFQKGDIAEGYSVSREKKESFPLTVTSAQKNPTAFYLCASTLLEGANTGELFFGEGSRLTVL.

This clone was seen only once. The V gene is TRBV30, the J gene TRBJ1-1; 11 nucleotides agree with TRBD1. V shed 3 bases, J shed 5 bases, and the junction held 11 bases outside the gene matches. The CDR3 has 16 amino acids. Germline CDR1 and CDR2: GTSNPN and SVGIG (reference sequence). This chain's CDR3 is CAWRKLQGQGGTEAFF. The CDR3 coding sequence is TGTGCCTGGAGAAAACTCCAGGGACAGGGGGGGACTGAAGCTTTCTTT.

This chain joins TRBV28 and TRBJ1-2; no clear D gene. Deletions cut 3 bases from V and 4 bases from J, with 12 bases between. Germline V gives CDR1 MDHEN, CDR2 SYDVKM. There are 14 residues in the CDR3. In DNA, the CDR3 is TGTGCCAGCAGTTTGCCTCCGATGGGCTATGGCTACACCTTC. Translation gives CASSLPPMGYGYTF.

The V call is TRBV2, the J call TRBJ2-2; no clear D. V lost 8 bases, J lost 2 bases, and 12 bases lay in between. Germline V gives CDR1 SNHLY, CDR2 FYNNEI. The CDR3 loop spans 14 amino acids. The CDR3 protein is CASLSRTNTGELFF. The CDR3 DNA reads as TGTGCCAGCCTCTCCCGGACCAACACCGGGGAGCTGTTTTTT. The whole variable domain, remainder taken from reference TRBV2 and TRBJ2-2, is EPEVTQTPSHQVTQMGQEVILRCVPISNHLYFYWYRQILGQKVEFLVSFYNNEISEKSEIFDDQFSVERPDGSNFTLKIRSTKLEDSAMYFCASLSRTNTGELFFGEGSRLTVL.

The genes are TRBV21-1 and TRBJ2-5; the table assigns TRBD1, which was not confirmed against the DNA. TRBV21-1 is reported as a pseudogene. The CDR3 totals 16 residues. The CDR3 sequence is CASTQRTGHLRGTQYF. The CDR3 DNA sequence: TGTGCCAGCACTCAAAGAACAGGGCACCTCCGTGGGACCCAGTACTTC.

Here the CDR3 DNA reads TGCGCCAGCAGTGGAGCGGGAGGCTACAATGAGCAGTTCTTC. Amino acid sequence: CASSGAGGYNEQFF. The J gene is TRBJ2-1, the V gene TRBV10-1; 9 bases match TRBD2. The CDR3 is made up of 14 amino acids. The V and J ends lost 4 bases and 3 bases, in that order; junction bases with no gene match: 1. Germline V gives CDR1 WNHNN, CDR2 SYGVQD (reference sequence).

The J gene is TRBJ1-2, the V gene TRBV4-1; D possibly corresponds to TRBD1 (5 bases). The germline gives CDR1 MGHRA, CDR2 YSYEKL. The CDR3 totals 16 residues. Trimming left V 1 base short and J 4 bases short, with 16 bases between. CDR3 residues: CASSQAAQGISYGYTF. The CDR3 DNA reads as TGCGCCAGCAGCCAAGCGGCCCAGGGTATATCCTATGGCTACACCTTC.

Here the CDR3 DNA reads TGTGCCAGCAGGAGGGACAGGAACCAAGAGACCCAGTACTTC. Translating gives CASRRDRNQETQYF. The chain combines TRBV6-6 with TRBJ2-5, with 8 bases aligning to TRBD1. The trim removed 6 bases at V and 0 bases at J, leaving 3 bases unmatched. Germline V CDR1 and CDR2: MNHNY, SVGAGI (reference sequence). This CDR3 contains 14 residues.

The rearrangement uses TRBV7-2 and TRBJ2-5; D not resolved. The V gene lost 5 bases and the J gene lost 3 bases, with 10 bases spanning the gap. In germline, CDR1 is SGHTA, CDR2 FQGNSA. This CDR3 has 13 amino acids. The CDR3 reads CASSPGFEETQYF. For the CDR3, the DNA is TGTGCCAGCAGCCCTGGCTTCGAAGAGACCCAGTACTTC. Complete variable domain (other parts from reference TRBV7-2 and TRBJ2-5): GAGVSQSPSNKVTEKGKDVELRCDPISGHTALYWYRQSLGQGLEFLIYFQGNSAPDKSGLPSDRFSAERTGGSVSTLTIQRTQQEDSAVYLCASSPGFEETQYFGPGTRLLVL.

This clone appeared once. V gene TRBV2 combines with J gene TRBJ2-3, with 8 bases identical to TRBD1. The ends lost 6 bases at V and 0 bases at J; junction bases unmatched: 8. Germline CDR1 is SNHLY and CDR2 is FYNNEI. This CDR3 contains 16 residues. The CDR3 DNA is TGTGCCAGCAGGAGAGAGACAGGGGCCAGCACAGATACGCAGTATTTT. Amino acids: CASRRETGASTDTQYF.

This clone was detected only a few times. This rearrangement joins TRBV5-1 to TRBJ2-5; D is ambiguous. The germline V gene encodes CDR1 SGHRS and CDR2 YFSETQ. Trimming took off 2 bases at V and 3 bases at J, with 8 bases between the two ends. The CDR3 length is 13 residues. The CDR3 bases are TGCGCCAGCAGCTTTAACGGCGAAGAGACCCAGTACTTC. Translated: CASSFNGEETQYF.

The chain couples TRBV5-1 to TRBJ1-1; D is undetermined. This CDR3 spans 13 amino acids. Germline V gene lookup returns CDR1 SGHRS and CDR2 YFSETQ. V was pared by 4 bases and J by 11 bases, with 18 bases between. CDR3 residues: CASSIGPNQAAFF. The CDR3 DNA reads TGCGCCAGCAGCATTGGGCCCAACCAGGCGGCTTTCTTT. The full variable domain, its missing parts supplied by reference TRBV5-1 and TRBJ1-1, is KAGVTQTPRYLIKTRGQQVTLSCSPISGHRSVSWYQQTPGQGLQFLFEYFSETQRNKGNFPGRFSGRQFSNSRSEMNVSTLELGDSALYLCASSIGPNQAAFFGQGTRLTVV.